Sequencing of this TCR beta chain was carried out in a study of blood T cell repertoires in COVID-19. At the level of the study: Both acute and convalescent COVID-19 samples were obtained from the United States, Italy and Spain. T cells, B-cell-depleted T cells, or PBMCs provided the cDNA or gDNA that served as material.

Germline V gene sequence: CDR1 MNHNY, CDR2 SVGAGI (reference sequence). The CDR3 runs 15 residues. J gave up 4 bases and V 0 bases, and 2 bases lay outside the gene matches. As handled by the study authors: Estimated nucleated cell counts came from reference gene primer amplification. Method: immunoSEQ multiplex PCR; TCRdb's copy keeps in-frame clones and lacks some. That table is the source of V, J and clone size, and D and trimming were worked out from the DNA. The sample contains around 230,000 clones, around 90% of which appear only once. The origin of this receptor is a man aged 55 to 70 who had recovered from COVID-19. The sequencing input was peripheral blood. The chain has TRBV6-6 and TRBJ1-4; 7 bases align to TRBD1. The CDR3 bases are TGTGCCAGCAGTTACTCGCCAGGGGGTAATGAAAAACTGTTTTTT. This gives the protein CASSYSPGGNEKLFF.